The 2 T cell receptor beta chains below were found in one sample sequenced in a study of T cell responses to AZD1222 COVID-19 vaccine. The protocol was immunoSEQ multiplex PCR, while the TCRdb copy is restricted to in-frame clones and leaves out a portion. The sample carries some 170,000 clones, over 80% recorded once. The sequencing here drew on peripheral blood, taken 28 days after the second dose of the MenACWY control vaccine. Source of these receptors: an adult who received the MenACWY meningococcal vaccine as a control.

This chain connects TRBV30 to TRBJ1-2, with D possibly matching TRBD1 (5 bases). The CDR3 is 12 amino acids. CDR1 and CDR2 from the germline V gene are GTSNPN and SVGIG (reference sequence). Trimming took 2 bases from V and 8 from J, leaving 12 bases between them. The CDR3 sequence: CAWSTTEGGYTF. The CDR3 DNA reads as TGTGCCTGGAGTACCACCGAGGGGGGCTACACCTTC.

The V call is TRBV27, the J call TRBJ2-1, with D tentatively TRBD1 (5 bases). Germline V gene data show CDR1 as MNHEY and CDR2 as SMNVEV (reference sequence). This CDR3 comprises 14 residues. Trimming shortened V by 7 bases and J by 7 bases, and 17 bases separated the two germline ends. The CDR3: CASTWSGRMNEQFF. The CDR3 DNA is TGTGCCAGCACTTGGTCAGGGCGGATGAATGAGCAGTTCTTC.